These T cell receptor beta chains were read from a single sample in a study of cytomegalovirus exposure and HLA in healthy donors. Assay: immunoSEQ multiplex PCR; the TCRdb copy retains only in-frame clones and omits some. The table records 160,000 or so clones, roughly 85% of them present only once. Sequences were obtained from PBMCs. Receptors were obtained from a woman aged 40-49 years in good health and CMV-seronegative. Both conserved end residues are part of each CDR3. Fields, in order: J gene, V gene, D gene, clone size, CDR3 protein, CDR3 DNA. A D gene is named only where the DNA matches it firmly. Size tells how often a clone was seen (once, few, many) or the class of an expanded clone, and some rows leave it out.

TRBJ2-1,TRBV11-1,TRBD2,.,CASSLVAGGHNEQFF,TGTGCCAGCAGCTTGGTAGCGGGAGGCCACAATGAGCAGTTCTTC
TRBJ1-2,TRBV14,.,.,CASSQGQAINYGYTF,TGTGCCAGCAGCCAAGGCCAGGCGATCAACTATGGCTACACCTTC
TRBJ2-7,TRBV5-1,TRBD1,.,CASSASGTGGREQYF,TGCGCCAGCAGCGCATCCGGGACAGGGGGCAGGGAGCAGTACTTC
TRBJ2-3,TRBV19,.,.,CASSKRDTDTQYF,TGTGCCAGTAGTAAGAGGGATACAGATACGCAGTATTTT
TRBJ2-3,TRBV10-1,TRBD2,once,CASSGSKTSGGAAVGGTQYF,TGCGCCAGCAGTGGATCTAAGACTAGCGGGGGGGCCGCAGTTGGAGGTACGCAGTATTTT
TRBJ2-1,TRBV5-1,TRBD2,.,CASSAGTSGVPSYNEQFF,TGCGCCAGCAGCGCCGGGACTAGCGGGGTCCCATCCTACAATGAGCAGTTCTTC
TRBJ1-2,TRBV5-4,TRBD1,.,CASSRTGPYGYTF,TGTGCCAGCAGCCGGACAGGGCCCTATGGCTACACCTTC
TRBJ1-2,TRBV7-6,TRBD1,.,CASSLGTGGLDGYTF,TGTGCCAGCAGCTTAGGGACAGGGGGTTTGGATGGCTACACCTTC
TRBJ2-7,TRBV7-8,TRBD2,.,CASSLEPGALAGELNEQYF,TGTGCCAGCAGCTTAGAGCCGGGGGCCCTAGCGGGAGAATTGAACGAGCAGTACTTC
TRBJ2-1,TRBV29-1,.,.,CSVGDEQFF,TGCAGCGTCGGGGATGAGCAGTTCTTC
TRBJ2-2,TRBV5-1,.,.,CASSLLGHYTGELFF,TGCGCCAGCAGCCTGTTAGGACATTACACCGGGGAGCTGTTTTTT
TRBJ2-1,TRBV5-6,.,few,CASSVDNSYNEQFF,TGTGCCAGCAGCGTGGACAACTCCTACAATGAGCAGTTCTTC
TRBJ1-5,TRBV7-9,TRBD1,.,CASSSLRQGSSNQPQHF,TGTGCCAGCAGCTCCCTCCGACAGGGTAGCAGCAATCAGCCCCAGCATTTT
TRBJ2-1,TRBV6-5,TRBD1,.,CASRMDRGFYNEQFF,TGTGCCAGCAGAATGGACAGGGGGTTCTACAATGAGCAGTTCTTC
TRBJ2-5,TRBV18,TRBD2,.,CASSPPSSGSRGTQYF,TGTGCCAGCTCACCACCGTCTAGCGGGAGTCGGGGGACCCAGTACTTC
TRBJ2-3,TRBV10-3,TRBD1,.,CAINEDRGRLDTQYF,TGTGCCATCAATGAGGACAGGGGGCGATTGGATACGCAGTATTTT
TRBJ1-1,TRBV6-5,.,few,CASSARTGGTEAFF,TGTGCCAGCAGCGCACGGACGGGGGGCACTGAAGCTTTCTTT
TRBJ2-3,TRBV28,.,.,CASSPGASTDTQYF,TGTGCCAGCAGTCCAGGGGCAAGCACAGATACGCAGTATTTT
TRBJ2-1,TRBV9,.,.,CASSPSPGEGNEQFF,TGTGCCAGCAGCCCCAGTCCAGGGGAGGGCAATGAGCAGTTCTTC
TRBJ2-5,TRBV5-6,TRBD2,.,CASSVTGTSGRRTQYF,TGTGCCAGCAGCGTCACCGGGACTAGCGGGAGGAGGACCCAGTACTTC
TRBJ1-2,TRBV19,.,.,CATPHPEGSGYTF,TGTGCCACCCCCCACCCGGAGGGGTCTGGCTACACCTTC
TRBJ1-5,TRBV21-1,.,.,CASSPRDRESQPQHF,TGTGCCAGCAGCCCCCGGGACAGGGAATCTCAGCCCCAGCATTTT
TRBJ1-2,TRBV19,.,.,CASKSTGRLRPRGYTF,TGTGCCAGTAAAAGTACAGGGAGATTACGGCCTCGTGGCTACACCTTC
TRBJ1-1,TRBV6-5,TRBD1,.,CASRPSDRVTEAFF,TGTGCCAGCAGGCCCTCCGACAGGGTCACTGAAGCTTTCTTT
TRBJ2-5,TRBV6-1,TRBD1,.,CASGQGAVETQYF,TGTGCCAGCGGGCAGGGGGCCGTGGAGACCCAGTACTTC
TRBJ1-6,TRBV6-5,.,.,CASRTSGEPLHF,TGTGCCAGCAGGACCTCGGGGGAGCCCCTCCACTTT
TRBJ2-4,TRBV30,.,few,CAWSVGGNIQYF,TGTGCCTGGAGTGTCGGGGGAAACATTCAGTACTTC
TRBJ2-1,TRBV5-1,.,.,CASSFLEANEQFF,TGCGCCAGCAGCTTCCTAGAAGCCAATGAGCAGTTCTTC
TRBJ2-1,TRBV6-5,TRBD2,.,CASSTGGDEQFF,TGTGCCAGCAGTACCGGGGGGGATGAGCAGTTCTTC
TRBJ1-2,TRBV4-1,.,.,CASSQDEGTLVRGYTF,TGCGCCAGCAGCCAAGATGAAGGGACACTTGTTAGGGGCTACACCTTC
TRBJ1-1,TRBV7-3,.,few,CASSSQANTEAFF,TGTGCCAGCAGCTCGCAGGCGAACACTGAAGCTTTCTTT
TRBJ1-4,TRBV19,TRBD1,.,CASTPDRGGKLFF,TGTGCCAGTACCCCCGACAGGGGTGGAAAACTGTTTTTT
TRBJ1-5,TRBV6-1,TRBD1,.,CASSEIGRGHQPQHF,TGTGCCAGCAGTGAAATTGGCAGGGGGCATCAGCCCCAGCATTTT
TRBJ2-7,TRBV6-6,TRBD1,few,CASRQGSGNEQYF,TGTGCCAGCAGACAGGGGTCGGGGAACGAGCAGTACTTC
TRBJ2-4,TRBV5-8,.,.,CASSLARGKYF,TGTGCCAGCAGCTTGGCTCGGGGGAAGTACTTC
TRBJ2-1,TRBV4-3,TRBD2,once,CASSQGTSGQYNEQFF,TGCGCCAGCAGCCAGGGGACTAGCGGCCAGTACAATGAGCAGTTCTTC
TRBJ2-1,TRBV13,.,.,CASSLQGYNEQFF,TGTGCCAGCAGCCTCCAGGGATACAATGAGCAGTTCTTC
TRBJ1-6,TRBV7-9,TRBD1,.,CASSPVDRGFSPLHF,TGTGCCAGCAGCCCAGTCGACAGGGGATTTTCACCCCTCCACTTT
TRBJ2-1,TRBV28,TRBD2,.,CASSSGLAGYNEQFF,TGTGCCAGCAGCTCGGGACTAGCGGGTTACAATGAGCAGTTCTTC
TRBJ1-2,TRBV10-2,.,few,CASSESGGFLPNYGYTF,TGCGCCAGCAGTGAATCGGGGGGATTCTTACCTAACTATGGCTACACCTTC
TRBJ2-2,TRBV7-6,TRBD1,few,CASSLPPDRENTGELFF,TGTGCCAGCAGCTTACCACCGGACAGGGAGAACACCGGGGAGCTGTTTTTT
TRBJ2-1,TRBV7-2,.,.,CASSLNGGRSYNEQFF,TGTGCCAGCAGCCTGAACGGGGGTAGATCCTACAATGAGCAGTTCTTC
TRBJ1-4,TRBV5-1,.,.,CASSLDRVGEKLFF,TGCGCCAGCAGCTTGGACAGGGTCGGTGAAAAACTGTTTTTT
TRBJ2-7,TRBV7-2,.,.,CASSLESDTYEQYF,TGTGCCAGCAGCTTAGAAAGCGATACCTACGAGCAGTACTTC
TRBJ1-2,TRBV11-3,.,.,CAVGGAGYTF,TGTGCTGTCGGCGGGGCGGGCTACACCTTC
TRBJ1-1,TRBV6-5,.,few,CASSLTGGILNTEAFF,TGTGCCAGCAGTTTAACCGGCGGGATACTGAACACTGAAGCTTTCTTT
TRBJ1-1,TRBV6-1,.,few,CASTTDIEAFF,TGTGCCAGCACCACGGACATTGAAGCTTTCTTT
TRBJ2-5,TRBV5-1,TRBD1,.,CASSLSQGARETQYF,TGCGCCAGCAGCTTAAGCCAGGGGGCTAGGGAGACCCAGTACTTC
TRBJ1-1,TRBV19,TRBD1,.,CASSILSGTGGGNGEAFF,TGTGCCAGTAGTATCCTCTCCGGGACAGGGGGCGGCAACGGTGAAGCTTTCTTT
TRBJ2-2,TRBV9,TRBD2,.,CASGASGWAGELFF,TGTGCCAGCGGGGCTAGCGGGTGGGCCGGGGAGCTGTTTTTT
TRBJ2-7,TRBV19,.,.,CASTLSPYEQYF,TGTGCCAGTACCCTCTCCCCCTACGAGCAGTACTTC
TRBJ1-5,TRBV6-5,.,few,CASSYSRGGQPQHF,TGTGCCAGCAGTTACTCGAGAGGGGGTCAGCCCCAGCATTTT
TRBJ1-1,TRBV13,TRBD1,.,CASSSPRTGGEVNTEAFF,TGTGCCAGCAGCTCCCCCCGGACAGGGGGCGAGGTGAACACTGAAGCTTTCTTT
TRBJ1-1,TRBV7-3,.,.,CASSSGPMNTEAFF,TGTGCCAGCAGCTCCGGTCCCATGAACACTGAAGCTTTCTTT
TRBJ2-1,TRBV5-1,TRBD1,.,CASSSSGQPLNEQFF,TGCGCCAGCAGCTCCTCGGGACAGCCCCTCAATGAGCAGTTCTTC
TRBJ1-1,TRBV11-1,.,few,CASSLLLDTEAFF,TGTGCCAGCAGCCTATTGCTTGACACTGAAGCTTTCTTT
TRBJ1-6,TRBV14,.,.,CASSPLASGNSPLHF,TGTGCCAGCAGCCCCCTTGCGAGCGGGAATTCACCCCTCCACTTT